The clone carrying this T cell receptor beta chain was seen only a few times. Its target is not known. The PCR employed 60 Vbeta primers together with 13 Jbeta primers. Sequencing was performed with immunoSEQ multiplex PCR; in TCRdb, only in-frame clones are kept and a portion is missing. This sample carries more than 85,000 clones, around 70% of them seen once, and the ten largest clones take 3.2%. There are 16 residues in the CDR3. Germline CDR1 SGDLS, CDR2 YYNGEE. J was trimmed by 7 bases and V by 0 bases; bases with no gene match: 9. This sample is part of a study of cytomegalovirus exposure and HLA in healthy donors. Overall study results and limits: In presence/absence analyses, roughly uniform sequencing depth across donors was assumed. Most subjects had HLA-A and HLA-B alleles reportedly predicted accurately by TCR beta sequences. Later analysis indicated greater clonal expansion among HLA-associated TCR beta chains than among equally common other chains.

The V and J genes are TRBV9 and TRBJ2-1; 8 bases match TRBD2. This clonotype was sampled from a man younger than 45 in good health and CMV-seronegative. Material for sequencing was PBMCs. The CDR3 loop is CASSVAAQREMNEQFF. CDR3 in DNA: TGTGCCAGCAGCGTAGCAGCCCAGCGGGAGATGAATGAGCAGTTCTTC. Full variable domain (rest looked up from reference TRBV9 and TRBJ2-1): DSGVTQTPKHLITATGQRVTLRCSPRSGDLSVYWYQQSLDQGLQFLIQYYNGEERAKGNILERFSAQQFPDLHSELNLSSLELGDSALYFCASSVAAQREMNEQFFGPGTRLTVL.